Below are 28 T cell receptor beta chains sequenced from a single sample in a study of vaccination effects on CD4 cells after COVID-19. Sequencing was preceded by expansion of antigen-specific CD4+ T cells with viral peptide pools in the ViraFEST assay. Culturing for about ten days preceded CD4+ T cell isolation. All study participants received two doses of BNT162b2 or mRNA-1273 vaccine. Assay: immunoSEQ multiplex PCR; the TCRdb copy retains only in-frame clones and omits some. The repertoire has 29,000 or so clones, 74% of them found once; the top ten carry 15% to 20%. These receptors are not linked to any known antigen. The sample in question was CD4+ T cells from PBMCs cultured with HCoV-OC43 spike peptides, obtained after COVID-19 vaccination. Subset given: HCoV-OC43 spike overlapping peptide pool stimulation. Receptors originate from a human donor who received a COVID-19 vaccine.

The V gene is TRBV19, the J gene TRBJ2-7; 8 bases match TRBD2. The CDR3 sequence is 15 residues long. The junction had 10 bases not matched to a gene; V was cut back by 6 bases and J by 3 bases. Per the germline V gene, CDR1 is LNHDA and CDR2 is SQIVND (reference sequence). CDR3 sequence (DNA): TGTGCCAGTAGAAATTCGGCGGGAGGAGGCTACGAGCAGTACTTC. Its protein is CASRNSAGGGYEQYF.

The rearrangement links TRBV12-3 or TRBV12-4 to TRBJ2-3; D unresolved. The CDR3 has 13 amino acids. V was clipped by 4 bases and J by 2 bases, with 7 bases between them. CDR3 loop: CASSSQTTDTQYF. The CDR3 DNA sequence: TGTGCCAGCAGTTCCCAGACCACAGATACGCAGTATTTT.

This clone was counted a few times. The rearrangement links TRBV4-1 to TRBJ1-3, with no clear D. Trimming removed 3 bases from V and 0 bases from J, with 15 bases in between. The germline V gene encodes CDR1 MGHRA and CDR2 YSYEKL. The CDR3 consists of 17 residues. CDR3 sequence: CASSQAFVPDSGNTIYF. The CDR3 nucleotides are TGCGCCAGCAGCCAGGCCTTTGTCCCCGACTCTGGAAACACCATATATTTT.

This chain connects TRBV24-1 to TRBJ1-1, with D perhaps TRBD1 (5 bases). The CDR3 consists of 12 residues. The V gene lost 6 bases and the J gene lost 4 bases, with 8 bases spanning the gap. The germline V gene has CDR1 KGHDR and CDR2 SFDVKD. CDR3 DNA: TGTGCCACCAGTCGGGGGGGCACTGAAGCTTTCTTT. Translation gives CATSRGGTEAFF.

The V call is TRBV5-1, the J call TRBJ1-1, with 7 positions matching TRBD1. The CDR3 runs to 13 residues. Germline-derived CDR1 and CDR2 are SGHRS and YFSETQ. V shed 4 bases and J 0 bases; nucleotides not matched to a gene: 0. Written as DNA, the CDR3 is TGCGCCAGCAGCGGGACAGTGAACACTGAAGCTTTCTTT. It yields the protein CASSGTVNTEAFF.

V is TRBV11-2 and J is TRBJ1-1; D remains unclear. Germline values: CDR1 SGHAT, CDR2 FQNNGV. CDR3 length: 14 residues. V lost 1 base, J lost 4 bases, and 10 bases lay in between. The CDR3: CASSLAPPATEAFF. The CDR3 nucleotides are TGTGCCAGCAGCTTAGCCCCCCCAGCCACTGAAGCTTTCTTT.

As DNA, the CDR3 is TGTGCCAGCAGCCCGATGACAGGGTCGACCTACGAGCAGTACTTC. It yields the protein CASSPMTGSTYEQYF. The gene calls are TRBV7-9 and TRBJ2-7; the match to TRBD1 covers 7 bases. The CDR3 totals 15 residues. V shed 5 bases and J 2 bases; nucleotides not matched to a gene: 9. CDR1 and CDR2 (germline): SEHNR, FQNEAQ (reference sequence).

This clone was seen only a few times. CDR3 sequence reads: CASRRGQGGTEAFF. In nucleotides, the CDR3 is TGTGCCAGCAGACGGGGACAGGGGGGGACTGAAGCTTTCTTT. The V gene is TRBV2, the J gene TRBJ1-1; TRBD1 agrees at 11 bases. The J segment lost 5 bases and the V segment lost 6 bases, leaving 5 bases of the junction unmatched. The CDR3 loop spans 14 amino acids. Germline values: CDR1 SNHLY, CDR2 FYNNEI.

This chain connects TRBV2 to TRBJ1-5; D not certain. This CDR3 comprises 15 residues. The germline V gene encodes CDR1 SNHLY and CDR2 FYNNEI. V dropped 4 bases and J dropped 0 bases, with 10 bases sitting between them. The CDR3, as DNA: TGTGCCAGCAGTGGTCGGCGGGCTAGCAATCAGCCCCAGCATTTT. Translated, it gives CASSGRRASNQPQHF.

The chain uses TRBV14 and TRBJ2-3, with 8 bases that match TRBD2. V trimming: 4 bases; J trimming: 1 base; junction bases outside the gene matches: 4. Germline V gene data show CDR1 as SGHDN and CDR2 as FVKESK. This CDR3 has 15 residues. This chain's CDR3 is CASSPGGAGTDTQYF. CDR3 DNA: TGTGCCAGCAGCCCGGGAGGGGCTGGCACAGATACGCAGTATTTT.

The chain is built from TRBV6-4 and TRBJ2-1; tentatively, D is TRBD1 (5 bases). Germline CDR1 reads MRHNA; CDR2 reads SNTAGT. V shed 10 bases and J shed 10 bases, with 23 bases lying between them. The length of the CDR3 is 14 residues. CDR3 DNA sequence: TGTGCCACCTCCGTGACAGCCTACCTGCAGGAGCAGTTCTTC. The encoded protein is CATSVTAYLQEQFF.

This clone was found once. V gene TRBV24-1 combines with J gene TRBJ2-1, with 9 bases lining up with TRBD1. The ends lost 3 bases at V and 8 bases at J; junction bases unmatched: 16. Per the germline V gene, CDR1 is KGHDR and CDR2 is SFDVKD. This CDR3 region has 18 residues. The CDR3, as DNA: TGTGCCACCAGTGATACCACCGGGACAGGGTATCCGTATGATGAGCAGTTCTTC. Its translation is CATSDTTGTGYPYDEQFF.

The genes are TRBV7-9 and TRBJ1-2; 11 bases match TRBD1. Germline CDR1 and CDR2: SEHNR and FQNEAQ (reference sequence). CDR3 size: 16 residues. The junction had 8 bases not matched to a gene; V was cut back by 4 bases and J by 4 bases. CDR3 in amino acids: CASSSGQGALGYGYTF. CDR3 nucleotide sequence: TGTGCCAGCAGCTCCGGACAGGGGGCGCTTGGCTATGGCTACACCTTC.

The J gene is TRBJ2-1, the V gene TRBV5-1; no clear D. The CDR3 is 13 amino acids. CDR1 is SGHRS, CDR2 YFSETQ, per germline. The germline V and J ends were trimmed by 4 bases and 5 bases, with 10 bases remaining between them. CDR3 in DNA: TGCGCCAGCAGCATAACAGCGAACAATGAGCAGTTCTTC. This sequence encodes CASSITANNEQFF. The variable domain in full, with the rest retrieved from reference TRBV5-1 and TRBJ2-1, is KAGVTQTPRYLIKTRGQQVTLSCSPISGHRSVSWYQQTPGQGLQFLFEYFSETQRNKGNFPGRFSGRQFSNSRSEMNVSTLELGDSALYLCASSITANNEQFFGPGTRLTVL.

CDR3 protein: CASSSGRGWSGNTIYF. The DNA for the CDR3 is TGTGCCAGCAGTTCGGGGAGGGGTTGGTCTGGAAACACCATATATTTT. The chain combines TRBV2 with TRBJ1-3; the D gene is possibly TRBD1 (5 bases). This CDR3 comprises 16 residues. V was cut by 5 bases and J by 1 base, with 15 bases left in between. From germline, CDR1 is SNHLY and CDR2 FYNNEI. Variable domain in full (rest from reference TRBV2 and TRBJ1-3): EPEVTQTPSHQVTQMGQEVILRCVPISNHLYFYWYRQILGQKVEFLVSFYNNEISEKSEIFDDQFSVERPDGSNFTLKIRSTKLEDSAMYFCASSSGRGWSGNTIYFGEGSWLTVV.

This chain links TRBV7-2 with TRBJ2-1; D might be TRBD2 (6 bases). The germline gives CDR1 SGHTA, CDR2 FQGNSA. The CDR3 extends over 16 amino acids. V gave up 1 base and J gave up 10 bases, with 20 bases separating them. CDR3 amino acids: CASSLGASAPPSEQFF. The CDR3 DNA is TGTGCCAGCAGCTTAGGCGCTAGCGCTCCTCCGAGCGAGCAGTTCTTC. Looking up the rest from reference TRBV7-2 and TRBJ2-1 gives the full variable domain: GAGVSQSPSNKVTEKGKDVELRCDPISGHTALYWYRQSLGQGLEFLIYFQGNSAPDKSGLPSDRFSAERTGGSVSTLTIQRTQQEDSAVYLCASSLGASAPPSEQFFGPGTRLTVL.

J is TRBJ1-4 and V is TRBV25-1; D not resolved. Trimming took 2 bases from V and 0 from J, leaving 13 bases between them. The CDR3 spans 17 residues. Looked up from germline, CDR1 is MGHDK and CDR2 is SYGVNS. CDR3 nucleotide sequence: TGTGCCAGCAGTGAAGGTCAGGCCGGCGCAACTAATGAAAAACTGTTTTTT. Its translation: CASSEGQAGATNEKLFF. Full variable domain (rest looked up from reference TRBV25-1 and TRBJ1-4): EADIYQTPRYLVIGTGKKITLECSQTMGHDKMYWYQQDPGMELHLIHYSYGVNSTEKGDLSSESTVSRIRTEHFPLTLESARPSHTSQYLCASSEGQAGATNEKLFFGSGTQLSVL.

The gene calls are TRBV3-1 (or the pseudogene TRBV3-2) and TRBJ1-2; 8 bases map to TRBD1. The germline gives CDR1 LGHDT, CDR2 YNNKEL (reference sequence). V lost 4 bases, J lost 5 bases, and 6 bases stayed unmatched. There are 14 residues in the CDR3. The CDR3 sequence: CASSRGQGRYGYTF. In nucleotides, the CDR3 is TGTGCCAGCAGCCGTGGACAGGGACGGTATGGCTACACCTTC.

The gene calls are TRBV12-1 and TRBJ1-5; the D segment call TRBD1 is taken from the table without a DNA check. TRBV12-1 is deemed a pseudogene. The CDR3 consists of 14 residues. This CDR3 reads CASSFGGGRQPQHF. CDR3 in DNA: TGTGCCAGCAGCTTTGGAGGGGGCAGGCAGCCCCAGCATTTT.

The V call is TRBV5-4, the J call TRBJ2-1, with D perhaps matching TRBD2 (6 bases). The CDR3 contains 15 residues. The V gene's germline CDR1 is SGHNT and CDR2 YYREEE (reference sequence). The V gene lost 1 base and the J gene lost 2 bases, with 10 bases spanning the gap. Here the CDR3 reads CASSLSLAAYNEQFF. DNA for the CDR3: TGTGCCAGCAGCTTGAGCTTAGCGGCCTACAATGAGCAGTTCTTC.

V and J are TRBV13 and TRBJ2-5; tentatively, D is TRBD2 (5 bases). Trimming stripped 0 bases from V and 3 bases from J, with 14 bases between. The V gene's germline CDR1 is PRHDT and CDR2 FYEKMQ (reference sequence). The CDR3 spans 16 residues. CDR3 DNA: TGTGCCAGCAGCTTAGGCCCCGGTACTAGGAAAGAGACCCAGTACTTC. Residues: CASSLGPGTRKETQYF.

The genes are TRBV6-5 and TRBJ2-7, with 9 bases matching TRBD1. Losses at the gene ends were 6 bases for V and 2 bases for J; bases not matched to a gene: 8. Germline CDR1 is MNHEY and CDR2 is SVGAGI. The CDR3 totals 15 residues. CDR3 loop: CASRLQGTGPYEQYF. DNA of the CDR3: TGTGCCAGCAGGTTACAAGGGACAGGGCCCTACGAGCAGTACTTC.

The rearrangement joins TRBV7-8 to TRBJ1-5, with D unresolved. This CDR3 contains 13 residues. V lost 3 bases to trimming and J lost 3 bases, with 6 bases between them. CDR1 is SGHVS and CDR2 is FQNEAQ in the germline V gene. The CDR3 coding sequence is TGTGCCAGCAGCTTCGCAGACAATCAGCCCCAGCATTTT. Protein: CASSFADNQPQHF.

There are a few counts of this clone. The genes are TRBV18 and TRBJ1-6, with D tentatively TRBD1 (6 bases). The germline V and J ends were trimmed by 4 bases and 5 bases, with 9 bases remaining between them. The CDR3 contains 14 residues. Germline CDR1 is KGHSH and CDR2 is LQKENI. CDR3 DNA: TGTGCCAGCTCACTTAGGACAGATAATTCACCCCTCCACTTT. This sequence encodes CASSLRTDNSPLHF.

The count of this clone is one. The chain employs TRBV6-5 and TRBJ2-3, with D tentatively TRBD1 (5 bases). The germline V gene has CDR1 MNHEY and CDR2 SVGAGI. The CDR3 extends over 13 amino acids. Trimming cost V 6 bases and J 4 bases, with 11 bases left between them. The CDR3 here is CASSIRVPDTQYF. The CDR3 nucleotides are TGTGCCAGCAGCATCAGGGTTCCAGATACGCAGTATTTT.

The chain is built from TRBV5-6 and TRBJ1-4, with 7 positions matching TRBD1. CDR1 and CDR2 from the germline V gene are SGHDT and YYEEEE. The CDR3 runs 16 residues. Trimming at V came to 2 bases and at J to 6 bases, leaving 10 bases not matched to a gene. DNA of the CDR3: TGTGCCAGCAGCTTCCGGACAGGAGGAAGTGATGAAAAACTGTTTTTT. Amino acids: CASSFRTGGSDEKLFF.

The chain has TRBV3-1 (or the pseudogene TRBV3-2) and TRBJ1-2; TRBD1 is a possible D gene (5 bases). Germline V CDR1 and CDR2: LGHDT, YNNKEL (reference sequence). The CDR3 contains 13 residues. V was cut by 2 bases and J by 7 bases, with 11 bases left in between. CDR3 protein: CASSQRYDSGYTF. The CDR3 nucleotides read TGTGCCAGCAGCCAAAGATACGACAGTGGCTACACCTTC.

The chain has TRBV11-1 and TRBJ2-3; 12 nucleotides agree with TRBD1. The CDR3 consists of 14 residues. Germline loops: CDR1 SGHAT, CDR2 FQDESV (reference sequence). V trimming: 4 bases; J trimming: 6 bases; junction bases outside the gene matches: 2. The CDR3 here is CASSWGQGADTQYF. DNA for the CDR3: TGTGCCAGCAGCTGGGGACAGGGGGCCGATACGCAGTATTTT.